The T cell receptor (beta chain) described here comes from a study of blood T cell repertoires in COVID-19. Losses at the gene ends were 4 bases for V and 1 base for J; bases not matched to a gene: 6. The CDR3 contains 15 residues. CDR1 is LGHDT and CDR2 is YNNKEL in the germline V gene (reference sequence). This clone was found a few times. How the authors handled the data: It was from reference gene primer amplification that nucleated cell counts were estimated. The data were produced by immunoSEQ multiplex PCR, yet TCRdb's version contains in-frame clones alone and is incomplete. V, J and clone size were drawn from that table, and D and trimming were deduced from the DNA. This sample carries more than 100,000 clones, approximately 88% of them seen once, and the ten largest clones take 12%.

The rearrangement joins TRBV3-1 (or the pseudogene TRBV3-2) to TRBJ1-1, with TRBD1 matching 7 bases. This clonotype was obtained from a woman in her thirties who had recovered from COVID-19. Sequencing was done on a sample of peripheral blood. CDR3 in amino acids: CASSPSGTENTEAFF. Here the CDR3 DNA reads TGTGCCAGCAGCCCTTCCGGGACAGAGAACACTGAAGCTTTCTTT.